This TCR beta chain was identified in a study of shared clonotypes between healthy human individuals. Study-wide results and limits: Estimated richness values were generally larger in naive subsets than in memory subsets.

Repertoires were generated with immunoSEQ multiplex PCR, while TCRdb's copy carries only in-frame clones and drops some. The sample includes roughly 2,000,000 clones, over 85% seen only once; the top ten take 0.95% to 1.5%. Naive CD8 cells lacked CD45RO and underwent positive selection for CCR7, leaving out terminally differentiated effector memory CD45RA+ cells. On this clone itself: What it binds is unknown.

The CDR3 extends over 13 amino acids. Germline V gene sequence: CDR1 MNHEY, CDR2 SVGAGI. V gave up 6 bases and J gave up 0 bases, with 8 bases separating them. This sequence joins TRBV6-5 and TRBJ1-1; D remains unclear. This clonotype was obtained from a man in his late teens or twenties in good health. The sample comprised naive CD8+ T cells sorted from blood. The CDR3 nucleotides are TGTGCCAGCAGCCACGCCCTGAACACTGAAGCTTTCTTT. Residues: CASSHALNTEAFF.